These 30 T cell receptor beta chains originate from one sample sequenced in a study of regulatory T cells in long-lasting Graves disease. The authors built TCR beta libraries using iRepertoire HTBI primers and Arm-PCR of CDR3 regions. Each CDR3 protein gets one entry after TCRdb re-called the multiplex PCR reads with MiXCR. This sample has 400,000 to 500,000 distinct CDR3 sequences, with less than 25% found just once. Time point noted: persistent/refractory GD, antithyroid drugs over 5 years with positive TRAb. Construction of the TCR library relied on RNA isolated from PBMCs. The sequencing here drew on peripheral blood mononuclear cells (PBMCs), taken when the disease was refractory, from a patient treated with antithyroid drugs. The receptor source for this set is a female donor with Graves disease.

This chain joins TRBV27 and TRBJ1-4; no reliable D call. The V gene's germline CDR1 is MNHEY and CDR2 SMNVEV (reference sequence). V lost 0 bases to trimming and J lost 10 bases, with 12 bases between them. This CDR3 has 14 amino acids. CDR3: CASSLSWTAPKLFF. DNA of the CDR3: TGTGCCAGCAGTTTATCGTGGACTGCCCCAAAACTGTTTTTT.

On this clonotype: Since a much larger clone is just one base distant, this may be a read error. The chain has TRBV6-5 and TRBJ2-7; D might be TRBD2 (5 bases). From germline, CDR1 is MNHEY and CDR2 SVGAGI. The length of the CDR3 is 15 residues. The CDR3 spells CGSRYRLGVTYEQYF. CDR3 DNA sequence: TGTGGCAGCAGATACCGGTTGGGAGTGACCTACGAGCAGTACTTC.

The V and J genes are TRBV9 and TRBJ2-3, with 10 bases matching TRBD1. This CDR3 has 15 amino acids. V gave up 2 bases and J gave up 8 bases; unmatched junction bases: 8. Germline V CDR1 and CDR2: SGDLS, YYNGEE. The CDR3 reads CASSVGTGELGTQYF. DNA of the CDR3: TGTGCCAGCAGCGTCGGGACAGGGGAATTGGGTACGCAGTATTTT.

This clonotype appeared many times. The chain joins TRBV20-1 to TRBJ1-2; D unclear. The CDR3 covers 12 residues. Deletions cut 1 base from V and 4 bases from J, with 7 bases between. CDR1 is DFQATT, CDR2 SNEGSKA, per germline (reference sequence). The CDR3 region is CSARGSSYGYTF. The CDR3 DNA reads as TGCAGTGCTAGAGGATCAAGCTATGGCTACACCTTC.

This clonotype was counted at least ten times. CDR3: CASSSTATNEKLFF. The CDR3 DNA sequence: TGTGCCAGCAGTTCGACAGCAACTAATGAAAAACTGTTTTTT. V is TRBV28 and J is TRBJ1-4, with D maybe TRBD1 (5 bases). CDR1 and CDR2 (germline): MDHEN, SYDVKM. The V and J ends lost 4 bases and 0 bases respectively, with 6 bases between them. This CDR3 is 14 amino acids long. Full variable domain (rest looked up from reference TRBV28 and TRBJ1-4): DVKVTQSSRYLVKRTGEKVFLECVQDMDHENMFWYRQDPGLGLRLIYFSYDVKMKEKGDIPEGYSVSREKKERFSLILESASTNQTSMYLCASSSTATNEKLFFGSGTQLSVL.

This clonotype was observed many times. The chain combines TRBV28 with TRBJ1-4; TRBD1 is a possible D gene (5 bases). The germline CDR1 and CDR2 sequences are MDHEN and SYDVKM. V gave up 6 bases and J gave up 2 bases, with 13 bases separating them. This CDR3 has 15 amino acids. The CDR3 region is CASSRRAGTNEKLFF. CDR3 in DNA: TGTGCCAGCAGCCGCCGGGCAGGGACTAATGAAAAACTGTTTTTT.

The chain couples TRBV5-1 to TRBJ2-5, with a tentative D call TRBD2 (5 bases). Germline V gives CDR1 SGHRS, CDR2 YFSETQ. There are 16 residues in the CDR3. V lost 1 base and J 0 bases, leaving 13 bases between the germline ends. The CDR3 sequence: CASSLRGRNNQETQYF. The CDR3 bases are TGCGCCAGCAGCTTGCGCGGGCGGAACAACCAAGAGACCCAGTACTTC.

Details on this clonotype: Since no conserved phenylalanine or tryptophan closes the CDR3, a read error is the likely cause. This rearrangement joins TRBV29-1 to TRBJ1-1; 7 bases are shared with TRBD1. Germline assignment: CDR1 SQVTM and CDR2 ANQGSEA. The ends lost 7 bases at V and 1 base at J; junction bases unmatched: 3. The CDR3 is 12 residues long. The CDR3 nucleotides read TGCAGCGCCGGACAGGCGAACACTGAAGCTTTCCTT. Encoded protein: CSAGQANTEAFL.

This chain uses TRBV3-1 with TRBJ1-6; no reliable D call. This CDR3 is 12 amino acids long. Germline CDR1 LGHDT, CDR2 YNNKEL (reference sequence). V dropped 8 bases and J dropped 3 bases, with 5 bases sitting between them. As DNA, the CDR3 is TGTGCCAGCGGGGACTATAATTCACCCCTCCACTTT. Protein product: CASGDYNSPLHF.

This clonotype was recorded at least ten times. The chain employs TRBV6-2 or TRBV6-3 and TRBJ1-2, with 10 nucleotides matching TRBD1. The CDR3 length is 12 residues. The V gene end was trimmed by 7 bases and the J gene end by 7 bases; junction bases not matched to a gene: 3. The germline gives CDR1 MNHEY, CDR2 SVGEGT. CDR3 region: CASTRTGGGYTF. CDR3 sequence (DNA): TGTGCCAGCACCAGGACAGGGGGTGGCTACACCTTC.

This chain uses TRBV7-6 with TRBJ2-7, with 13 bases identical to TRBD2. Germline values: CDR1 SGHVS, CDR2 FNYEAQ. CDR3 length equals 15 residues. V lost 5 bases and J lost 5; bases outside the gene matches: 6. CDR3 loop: CASSRWTSGSHEQYF. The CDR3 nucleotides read TGTGCCAGCAGCCGTTGGACTAGCGGGAGCCACGAGCAGTACTTC. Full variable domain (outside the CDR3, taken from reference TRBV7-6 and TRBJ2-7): GAGVSQSPRYKVTKRGQDVALRCDPISGHVSLYWYRQALGQGPEFLTYFNYEAQQDKSGLPNDRFSAERPEGSISTLTIQRTEQRDSAMYRCASSRWTSGSHEQYFGPGTRLTVT.

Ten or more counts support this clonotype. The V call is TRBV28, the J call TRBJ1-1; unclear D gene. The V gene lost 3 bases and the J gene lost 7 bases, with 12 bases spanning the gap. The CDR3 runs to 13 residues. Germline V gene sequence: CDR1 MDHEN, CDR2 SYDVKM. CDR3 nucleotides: TGTGCCAGCAGTTTCCCAGGACGGATTGAAGCTTTCTTT. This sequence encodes CASSFPGRIEAFF.

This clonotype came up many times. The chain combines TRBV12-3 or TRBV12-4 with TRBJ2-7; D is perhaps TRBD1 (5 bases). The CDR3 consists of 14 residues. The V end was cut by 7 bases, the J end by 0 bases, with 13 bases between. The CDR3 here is CASNKQASSYEQYF. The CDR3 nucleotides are TGTGCCAGCAACAAACAGGCCAGCTCCTACGAGCAGTACTTC.

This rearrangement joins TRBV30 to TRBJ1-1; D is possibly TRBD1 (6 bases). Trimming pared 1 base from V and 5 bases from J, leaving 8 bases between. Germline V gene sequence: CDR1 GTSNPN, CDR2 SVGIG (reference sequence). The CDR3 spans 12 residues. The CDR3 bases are TGTGCCTGGAGTGAAACAGGGACTGAAGCTTTCTTT. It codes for CAWSETGTEAFF. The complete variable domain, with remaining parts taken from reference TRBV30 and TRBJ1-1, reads SQTIHQWPATLVQPVGSPLSLECTVEGTSNPNLYWYRQAAGRGLQLLFYSVGIGQISSEVPQNLSASRPQDRQFILSSKKLLLSDSGFYLCAWSETGTEAFFGQGTRLTVV.

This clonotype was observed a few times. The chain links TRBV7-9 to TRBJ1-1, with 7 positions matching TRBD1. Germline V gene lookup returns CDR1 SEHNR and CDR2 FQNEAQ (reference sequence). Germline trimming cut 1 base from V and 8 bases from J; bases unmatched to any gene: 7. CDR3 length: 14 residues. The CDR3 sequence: CASSLEQGLAEAFF. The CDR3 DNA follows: TGTGCCAGCAGCTTAGAACAGGGGTTGGCCGAAGCTTTCTTT.

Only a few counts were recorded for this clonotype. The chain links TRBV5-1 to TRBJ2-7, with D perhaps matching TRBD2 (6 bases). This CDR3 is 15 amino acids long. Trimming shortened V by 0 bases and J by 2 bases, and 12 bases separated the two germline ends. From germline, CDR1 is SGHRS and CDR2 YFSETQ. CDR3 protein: CASSLGEGTPYEQYF. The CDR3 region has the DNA TGCGCCAGCAGCTTGGGAGAGGGGACTCCCTACGAGCAGTACTTC.

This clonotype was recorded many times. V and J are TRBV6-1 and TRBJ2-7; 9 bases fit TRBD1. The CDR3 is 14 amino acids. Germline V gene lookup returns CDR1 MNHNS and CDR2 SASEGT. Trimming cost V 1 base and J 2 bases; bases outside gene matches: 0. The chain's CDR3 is CASSEGTGAYEQYF. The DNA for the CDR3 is TGTGCCAGCAGTGAAGGGACAGGGGCCTACGAGCAGTACTTC.

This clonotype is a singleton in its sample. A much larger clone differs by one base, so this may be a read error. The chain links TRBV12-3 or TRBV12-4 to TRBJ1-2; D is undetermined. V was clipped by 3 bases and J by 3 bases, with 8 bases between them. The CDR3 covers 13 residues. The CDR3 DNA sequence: TGTGCCAGCAGTTTCCCAGATGACTATGGCTACACCTTC. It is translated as CASSFPDDYGYTF.

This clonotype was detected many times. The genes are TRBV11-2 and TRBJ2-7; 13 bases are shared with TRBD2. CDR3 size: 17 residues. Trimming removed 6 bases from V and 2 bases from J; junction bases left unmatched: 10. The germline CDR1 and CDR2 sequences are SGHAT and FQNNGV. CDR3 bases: TGTGCCAGCAGACCACGGACTAGCGGGAGCCGAACCTACGAGCAGTACTTC. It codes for CASRPRTSGSRTYEQYF.

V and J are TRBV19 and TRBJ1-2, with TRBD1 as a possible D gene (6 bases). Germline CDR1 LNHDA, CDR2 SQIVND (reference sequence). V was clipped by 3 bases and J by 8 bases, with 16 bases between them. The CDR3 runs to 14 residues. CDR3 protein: CASSIRQGRSGYTF. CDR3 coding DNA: TGTGCCAGTAGTATCCGCCAGGGGAGGTCGGGCTACACCTTC.

The chain's CDR3 is CASSRDRGYETQYF. CDR3 coding DNA: TGTGCCAGCAGTCGGGACAGGGGTTATGAGACCCAGTACTTC. V and J are TRBV2 and TRBJ2-5; 10 positions match TRBD1. Germline CDR1 reads SNHLY; CDR2 reads FYNNEI. With V trimmed by 5 bases and J by 5 bases, 5 bases remained unmatched. The CDR3 length is 14 residues.

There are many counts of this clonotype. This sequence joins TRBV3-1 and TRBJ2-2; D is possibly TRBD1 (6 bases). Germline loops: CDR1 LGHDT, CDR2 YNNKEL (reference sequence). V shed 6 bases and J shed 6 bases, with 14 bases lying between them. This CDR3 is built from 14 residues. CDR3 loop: CASRKTGIAGELFF. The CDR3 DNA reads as TGTGCCAGCAGGAAGACAGGAATCGCCGGGGAGCTGTTTTTT.

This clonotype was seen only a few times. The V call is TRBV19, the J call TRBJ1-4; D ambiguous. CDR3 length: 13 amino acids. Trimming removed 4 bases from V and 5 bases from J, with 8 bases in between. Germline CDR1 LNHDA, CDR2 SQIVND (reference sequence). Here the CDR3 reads CASSSQRNEKLFF. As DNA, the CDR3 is TGTGCCAGTAGTAGCCAGAGGAATGAAAAACTGTTTTTT.

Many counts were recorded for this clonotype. CDR3 nucleotides: TGTGCCAGCACCTTCTCTGGGGCCAACGTCCTGACTTTC. Protein sequence: CASTFSGANVLTF. This rearrangement joins TRBV12-3 or TRBV12-4 to TRBJ2-6; D gene unclear. V was clipped by 7 bases and J by 0 bases, with 4 bases between them. The CDR3 totals 13 residues.

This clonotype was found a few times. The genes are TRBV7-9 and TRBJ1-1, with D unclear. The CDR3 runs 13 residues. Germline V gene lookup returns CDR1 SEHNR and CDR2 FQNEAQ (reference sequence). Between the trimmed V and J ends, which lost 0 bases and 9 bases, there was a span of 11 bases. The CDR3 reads CASSLAGQTQAFF. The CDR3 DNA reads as TGTGCCAGCAGCTTAGCTGGGCAGACCCAAGCTTTCTTT.

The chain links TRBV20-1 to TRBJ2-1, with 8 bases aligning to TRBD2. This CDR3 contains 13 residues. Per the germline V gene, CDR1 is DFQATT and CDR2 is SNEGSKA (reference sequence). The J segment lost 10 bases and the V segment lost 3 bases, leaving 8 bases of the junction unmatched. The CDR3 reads CSARGSGIKEQFF. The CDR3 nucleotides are TGCAGTGCTAGGGGTAGCGGGATTAAGGAGCAGTTCTTC.

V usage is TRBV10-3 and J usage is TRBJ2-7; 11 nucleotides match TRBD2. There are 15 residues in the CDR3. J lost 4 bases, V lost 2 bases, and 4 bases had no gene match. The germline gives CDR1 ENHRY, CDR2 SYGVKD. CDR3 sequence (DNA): TGTGCCATCAGTGAGGGTAGCGGGAGGGGTTACGAGCAGTACTTC. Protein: CAISEGSGRGYEQYF.

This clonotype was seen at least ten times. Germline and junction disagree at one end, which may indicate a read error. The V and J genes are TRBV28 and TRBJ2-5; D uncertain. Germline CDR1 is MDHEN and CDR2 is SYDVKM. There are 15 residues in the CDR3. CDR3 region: CASRFWAAGQETQYF. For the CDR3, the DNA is TGTGCCAGCCGTTTTTGGGCAGCAGGACAAGAGACCCAGTACTTC.

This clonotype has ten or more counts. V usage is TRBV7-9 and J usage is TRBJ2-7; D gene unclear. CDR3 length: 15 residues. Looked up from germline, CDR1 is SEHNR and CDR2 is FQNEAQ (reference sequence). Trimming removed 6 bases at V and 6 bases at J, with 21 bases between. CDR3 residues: CASSKPGLPSPEQYF. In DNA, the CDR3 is TGTGCCAGCAGTAAACCGGGCTTACCATCTCCCGAGCAGTACTTC.

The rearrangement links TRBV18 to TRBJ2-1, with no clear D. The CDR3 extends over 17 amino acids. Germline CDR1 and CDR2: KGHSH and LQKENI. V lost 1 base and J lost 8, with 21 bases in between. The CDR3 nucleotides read TGTGCCAGCTCACCACGAAGGCCGGCACTGGCCTATGATGAGCAGTTCTTC. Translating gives CASSPRRPALAYDEQFF.